This TCR beta chain was sequenced during a study of cytotoxic CD8 clonotypes in ibrutinib-treated CLL. Study outcomes and limitations: Public clonotypes (which were uncommon) either contracted or remained stable on treatment.

The germline CDR1 and CDR2 sequences are ENHRY and SYGVKD. V lost 0 bases and J lost 6; bases outside the gene matches: 5. CDR3 length: 16 amino acids. Generated by immunoSEQ multiplex PCR, the TCRdb table keeps only in-frame clones and is missing some. This table has about 300,000 clones, approximately 76% appearing once. As for this clone: The antigen remains undetermined.

Here the sequenced sample was PBMCs, taken at disease progression, from a patient treated with ibrutinib. The source of this sequence is a human donor with chronic lymphocytic leukemia. The genes are TRBV10-3 and TRBJ2-1, with 10 bases lining up with TRBD2. The CDR3 sequence: CAISESIAGGFNEQFF. The CDR3 DNA is TGTGCCATCAGTGAGTCCATAGCGGGGGGTTTCAATGAGCAGTTCTTC.